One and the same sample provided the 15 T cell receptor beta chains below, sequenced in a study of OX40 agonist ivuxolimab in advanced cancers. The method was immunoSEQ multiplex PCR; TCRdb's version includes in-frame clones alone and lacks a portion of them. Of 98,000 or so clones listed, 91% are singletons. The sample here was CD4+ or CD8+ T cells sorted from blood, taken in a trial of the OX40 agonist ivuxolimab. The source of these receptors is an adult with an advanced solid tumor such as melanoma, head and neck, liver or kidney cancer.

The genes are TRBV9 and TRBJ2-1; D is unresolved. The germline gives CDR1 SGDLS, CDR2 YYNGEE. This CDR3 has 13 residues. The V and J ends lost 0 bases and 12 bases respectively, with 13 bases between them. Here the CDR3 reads CASSVESLTAQFF. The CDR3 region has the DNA TGTGCCAGCAGCGTAGAGTCGTTGACGGCGCAGTTCTTC.

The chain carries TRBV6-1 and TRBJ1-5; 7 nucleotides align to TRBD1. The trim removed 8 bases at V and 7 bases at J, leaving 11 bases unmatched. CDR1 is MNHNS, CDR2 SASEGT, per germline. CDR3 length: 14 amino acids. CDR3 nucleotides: TGTGCCAGCGCACCGTCAGGGGGAACCCAGCCCCAGCATTTT. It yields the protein CASAPSGGTQPQHF.

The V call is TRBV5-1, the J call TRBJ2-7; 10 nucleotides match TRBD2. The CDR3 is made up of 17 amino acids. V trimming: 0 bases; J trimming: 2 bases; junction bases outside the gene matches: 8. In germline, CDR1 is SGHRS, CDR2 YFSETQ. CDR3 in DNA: TGCGCCAGCAGCTTGGGGTTAGCGGGGGGATATCCCTACGAGCAGTACTTC. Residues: CASSLGLAGGYPYEQYF.

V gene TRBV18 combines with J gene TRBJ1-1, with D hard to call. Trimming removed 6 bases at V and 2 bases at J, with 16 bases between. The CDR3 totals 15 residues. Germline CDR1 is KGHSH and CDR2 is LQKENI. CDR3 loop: CASSQAEAPNTEAFF. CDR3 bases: TGTGCCAGCTCCCAAGCGGAGGCCCCTAACACTGAAGCTTTCTTT.

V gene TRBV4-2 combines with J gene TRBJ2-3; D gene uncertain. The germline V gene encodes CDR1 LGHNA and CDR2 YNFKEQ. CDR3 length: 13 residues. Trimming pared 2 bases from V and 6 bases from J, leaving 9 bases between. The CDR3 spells CASSQQRVDTQYF. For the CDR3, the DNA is TGTGCCAGCAGCCAACAACGAGTGGATACGCAGTATTTT.

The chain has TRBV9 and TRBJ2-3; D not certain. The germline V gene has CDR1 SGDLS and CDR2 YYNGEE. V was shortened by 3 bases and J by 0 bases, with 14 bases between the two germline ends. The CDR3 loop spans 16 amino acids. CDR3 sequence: CASSEGPGSSTDTQYF. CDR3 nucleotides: TGTGCCAGCAGCGAGGGCCCAGGAAGTAGCACAGATACGCAGTATTTT. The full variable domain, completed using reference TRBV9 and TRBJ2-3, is DSGVTQTPKHLITATGQRVTLRCSPRSGDLSVYWYQQSLDQGLQFLIQYYNGEERAKGNILERFSAQQFPDLHSELNLSSLELGDSALYFCASSEGPGSSTDTQYFGPGTRLTVL.

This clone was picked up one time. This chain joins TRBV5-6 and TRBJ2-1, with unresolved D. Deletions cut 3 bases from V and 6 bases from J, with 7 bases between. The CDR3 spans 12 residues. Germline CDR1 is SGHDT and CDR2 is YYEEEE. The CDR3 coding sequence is TGTGCCAGCAGCTCCCCCCGCAATGAGCAGTTCTTC. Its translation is CASSSPRNEQFF. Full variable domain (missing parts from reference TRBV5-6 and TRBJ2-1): DAGVTQSPTHLIKTRGQQVTLRCSPKSGHDTVSWYQQALGQGPQFIFQYYEEEERQRGNFPDRFSGHQFPNYSSELNVNALLLGDSALYLCASSSPRNEQFFGPGTRLTVL.

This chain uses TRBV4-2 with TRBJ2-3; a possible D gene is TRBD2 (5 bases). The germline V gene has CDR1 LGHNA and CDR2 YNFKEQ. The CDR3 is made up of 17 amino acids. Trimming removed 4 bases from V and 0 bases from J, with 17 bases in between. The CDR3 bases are TGTGCCAGCAGCCGTGAGCGGTCGATATCTAGCACAGATACGCAGTATTTT. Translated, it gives CASSRERSISSTDTQYF.

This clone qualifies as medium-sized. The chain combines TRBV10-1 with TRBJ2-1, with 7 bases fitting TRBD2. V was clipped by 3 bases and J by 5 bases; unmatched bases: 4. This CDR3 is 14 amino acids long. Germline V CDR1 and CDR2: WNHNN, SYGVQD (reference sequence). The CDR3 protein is CASSDGLVHNEQFF. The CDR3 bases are TGCGCCAGCAGTGATGGACTAGTCCACAATGAGCAGTTCTTC.

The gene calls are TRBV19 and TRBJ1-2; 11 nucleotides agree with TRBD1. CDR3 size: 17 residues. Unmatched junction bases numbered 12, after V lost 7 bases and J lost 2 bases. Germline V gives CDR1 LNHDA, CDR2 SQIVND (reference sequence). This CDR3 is CASTKTIGTGGNYGYTF. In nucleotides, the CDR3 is TGTGCCAGTACTAAGACAATCGGGACAGGGGGAAACTATGGCTACACCTTC.

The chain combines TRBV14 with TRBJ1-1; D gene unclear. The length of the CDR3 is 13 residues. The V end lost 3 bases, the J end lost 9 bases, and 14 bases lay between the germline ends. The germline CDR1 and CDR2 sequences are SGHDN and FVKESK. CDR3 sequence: CASSHTSSGKAFF. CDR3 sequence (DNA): TGTGCCAGCAGCCACACAAGCAGCGGGAAAGCTTTCTTT.

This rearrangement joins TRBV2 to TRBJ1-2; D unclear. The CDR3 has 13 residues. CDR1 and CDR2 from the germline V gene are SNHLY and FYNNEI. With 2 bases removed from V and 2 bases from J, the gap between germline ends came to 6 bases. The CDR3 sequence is CASSEKGNYGYTF. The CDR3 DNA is TGTGCCAGCAGTGAAAAAGGCAACTATGGCTACACCTTC.

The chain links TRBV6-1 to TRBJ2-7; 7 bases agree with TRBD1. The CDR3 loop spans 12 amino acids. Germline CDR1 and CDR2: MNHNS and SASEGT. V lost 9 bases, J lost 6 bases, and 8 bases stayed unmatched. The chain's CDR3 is CASTGAIGEQYF. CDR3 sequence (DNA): TGTGCCAGTACAGGGGCTATAGGCGAGCAGTACTTC.

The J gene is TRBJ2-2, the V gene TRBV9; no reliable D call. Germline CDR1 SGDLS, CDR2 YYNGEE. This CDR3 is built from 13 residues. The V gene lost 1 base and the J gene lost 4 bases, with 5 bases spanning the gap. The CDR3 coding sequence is TGTGCCAGCAGCGTACAGGTCACCGGGGAGCTGTTTTTT. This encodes CASSVQVTGELFF.

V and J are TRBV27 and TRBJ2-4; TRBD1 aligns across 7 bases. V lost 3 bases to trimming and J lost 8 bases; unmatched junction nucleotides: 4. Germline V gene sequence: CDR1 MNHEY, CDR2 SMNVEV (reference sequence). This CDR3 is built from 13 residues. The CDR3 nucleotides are TGTGCCAGCAGTTTCTCAACAGGGGACATTCAGTACTTC. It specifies CASSFSTGDIQYF.